This is a list of T cell receptor beta chains from one sample in a study of graft-versus-host responses after intestinal transplantation. The method was immunoSEQ multiplex PCR; TCRdb's version includes in-frame clones alone and lacks a portion of them. The repertoire consists of over 80,000 clones, with approximately 85% occurring once and the leading ten covering approximately 1.4%. The source was PBMCs, collected 255 days after intestinal transplant. All receptors come from a human patient who received an intestinal transplant, so some T cells may come from the graft donor. CDR3s leave out the opening cysteine and the closing phenylalanine or tryptophan. Each record gives: V gene, CDR3 protein.

>TRBV6-5
ASRAGNEQF
>TRBV15
ATSRWGPLYYDEQY
>TRBV4-1
ASSPGHRNTGELF
>TRBV27
ASSALPGTFTDTQY
>TRBV15
ATSRGTGGSYEQY
>TRBV7-2
ASSLYTLTSNQPQH
>TRBV20-1
SARSGGTQY
>TRBV14
ASSQGRDRVLNEQF
>TRBV7-3
ASSPGTATEAF
>TRBV19
ASSPGQADYEQY
>TRBV6-5
ASSTREETQY
>TRBV11-2
ASAGGQVTYEQY
>TRBV28
ASRPGGWAMRTEAF
>TRBV30
ALAKGNPYEQY
>TRBV28
ASSWLGGRETQY
>TRBV9
ASSDGGATEAF
>TRBV7-6
ASSQSSGVGTQY
>TRBV5-6
ASSLVANTEAF
>TRBV6-5
ASSQIATNTGELF
>TRBV4-1
ASSQTSGSGDTQY
>TRBV28
ASSSSDRYYEQY
>TRBV18
ASSFRDGSSYNEQF
>TRBV28
ASNKWSQPQH
>TRBV15
ATSRDHRGGGA
>TRBV29-1
SVGVANEKLF
>TRBV18
ASSPEQGQPPGYT
>TRBV2
ASGDRANSYNEQF
>TRBV6-5
ASSALGTSNYEQY
>TRBV11-2
ASSLRRASPAYEQY
>TRBV14
ASSQGPGGPSYEQY
>TRBV5-1
ASSPEHPYEQY
>TRBV19
ASSIRGPTYEQY
>TRBV11-2
ASRLQGDTEAF
>TRBV7-6
ASSFGSGGYTEAF
>TRBV9
ASSVGYNEQF
>TRBV27
ASSSGTSGREEQF
>TRBV10-3
AISESKGGGNQPQH
>TRBV6-6
ASSQAKGYT
>TRBV6-5
ASSLDRDYNNSPLH
>TRBV18
ASSQVGGSEQY
>TRBV28
ASTSSATGGMDEQY
>TRBV2
ASRSDGNQPQH
>TRBV19
ASSIDSEETQY
>TRBV2
ASRFQGAGYNEQF
>TRBV7-3
ASSPNRGTEAF
>TRBV9
ASSVDLGEDSPLH
>TRBV5-6
ASSMPGHHQETQY
>TRBV29-1
SVEDLRRDRGNYGYT
>TRBV2
ASSDFGGVHSGYT
>TRBV5-1
ASSLVQRGILGEQY
>TRBV11-2
ASSLRDPYNEQF
>TRBV7-9
ASSFAWDRNEQF
>TRBV29-1
SGCTDTQY